This T cell receptor beta chain was found in a study of cytomegalovirus exposure and HLA in healthy donors. Findings and caveats of the study: It was reported in a later analysis that an Asian-associated ancestry cluster showed fewer N-insertions than the roughly 670-donor mean. Roughly uniform depth of sequencing across donors was assumed in presence/absence analyses. A later analysis linked around 15,000 TCR beta sequences to HLA alleles at 0.05 false discovery rate. Later analysis identified several of the most significant clusters that appeared linked to common viral pathogens.

Concerning this clone: Its antigen is still unknown.

The length of the CDR3 is 16 residues. V was pared by 4 bases and J by 2 bases, with 6 bases of the junction left unmatched. CDR1 is MRHNA, CDR2 SNTAGT, per germline. Primers for the PCR totalled 60 Vbeta and 13 Jbeta. Some clones are missing from TCRdb's copy, which holds only in-frame ones; the method was immunoSEQ multiplex PCR. Among 250,000 to 300,000 clones listed, around 90% were seen once. Material for sequencing was PBMCs. The source of this sequence is a girl aged 2 to 10 in good health and CMV-seronegative. The genes are TRBV6-4 and TRBJ2-1, with TRBD1 matching 9 bases. CDR3 in amino acids: CASSVRGDRAYNEQFF. DNA for the CDR3: TGTGCCAGCAGTGTCAGGGGGGACAGGGCCTACAATGAGCAGTTCTTC.